Listed below are T cell receptor beta chains from one sample, sequenced in a study of somatic mutations in cytotoxic T cells in rheumatoid arthritis. Data came from immunoSEQ multiplex PCR; TCRdb stores just in-frame clones and leaves some out. The sample records fewer than 9,000 clones, 60% being singletons. Sequenced sample: CD8+ T cells sorted from blood. The source of these receptors is a middle-aged woman in good health. Both conserved end residues are part of each CDR3. D genes are given only for firm matches. Size is stated for part of the rows, as once, few or many counts, or as a class when the clone is expanded.

abundance: .
v_gene: TRBV28
j_gene: TRBJ2-5
d_gene: .
CDR3nt: TGTGCCAGCAGACCTGGGATGGCGCGTCACCAAGAGACCCAGTACTTC
CDR3aa: CASRPGMARHQETQYF

abundance: few
v_gene: TRBV19
j_gene: TRBJ2-4
d_gene: .
CDR3nt: TGTGCCAGTAGTGTGAGATCGGGTTGGGACATTCAGTACTTC
CDR3aa: CASSVRSGWDIQYF

abundance: .
v_gene: TRBV10-3
j_gene: TRBJ2-5
d_gene: .
CDR3nt: TGTGCCATCAGTGAGTTTACAGACCAAGAGACCCAGTACTTC
CDR3aa: CAISEFTDQETQYF

abundance: .
v_gene: TRBV27
j_gene: TRBJ1-1
d_gene: .
CDR3nt: TGTGCCAGCAGTTTAACCGGTGGGACGAACACTGAAGCTTTCTTT
CDR3aa: CASSLTGGTNTEAFF

abundance: .
v_gene: TRBV10-1
j_gene: TRBJ2-1
d_gene: .
CDR3nt: TGCGCCAGCAGCGCCTCGGGGTTGACCTACAATGAGCAGTTCTTC
CDR3aa: CASSASGLTYNEQFF

abundance: .
v_gene: TRBV27
j_gene: TRBJ2-7
d_gene: TRBD2
CDR3nt: TGTGCCAGCAGTCTACTAGCGGGAGCGGACGAGCAGTACTTC
CDR3aa: CASSLLAGADEQYF

abundance: few
v_gene: TRBV6-1
j_gene: TRBJ1-1
d_gene: .
CDR3nt: TGTGCCAGTCTTATTTGGGGAGCTAACACTGAAGCTTTCTTT
CDR3aa: CASLIWGANTEAFF

abundance: .
v_gene: TRBV28
j_gene: TRBJ2-5
d_gene: .
CDR3nt: TGTGCCAGCAGTTTACGGGGGGAGACCCAGTACTTC
CDR3aa: CASSLRGETQYF

abundance: few
v_gene: TRBV11-2
j_gene: TRBJ2-5
d_gene: TRBD1
CDR3nt: TGTGCCAGCAGCCCCTACAGGGGACAAGAGACCCAGTACTTC
CDR3aa: CASSPYRGQETQYF

abundance: few
v_gene: TRBV27
j_gene: TRBJ1-2
d_gene: TRBD1
CDR3nt: TGTGCCAGCAGTTTAGCGACAGGGCTAGGCTACACCTTC
CDR3aa: CASSLATGLGYTF

abundance: .
v_gene: TRBV19
j_gene: TRBJ1-1
d_gene: .
CDR3nt: TGTGCCACATCCTGGACGGGGAACACTGAAGCTTTCTTT
CDR3aa: CATSWTGNTEAFF